This TCR beta chain was captured by sequencing in a study of blood T cell repertoires in COVID-19. Repertoires were generated with immunoSEQ multiplex PCR, while TCRdb's copy carries only in-frame clones and drops some. The sample lists approximately 150,000 clones; roughly 81% were seen once. CDR1 and CDR2 (germline): LGHDT, YNNKEL (reference sequence). CDR3 length equals 15 residues. V was pared by 4 bases and J by 4 bases, with 16 bases between. Source material: peripheral blood. V usage is TRBV3-1 (or the pseudogene TRBV3-2) and J usage is TRBJ1-2; D is perhaps TRBD1 (6 bases). The TCR was taken from a woman aged 45 to 65 with COVID-19, enrolled during active disease. As DNA, the CDR3 is TGTGCCAGCAGCCCCGCCGGTGTGGGGGCCTATGGCTACACCTTC. Its protein product is CASSPAGVGAYGYTF.